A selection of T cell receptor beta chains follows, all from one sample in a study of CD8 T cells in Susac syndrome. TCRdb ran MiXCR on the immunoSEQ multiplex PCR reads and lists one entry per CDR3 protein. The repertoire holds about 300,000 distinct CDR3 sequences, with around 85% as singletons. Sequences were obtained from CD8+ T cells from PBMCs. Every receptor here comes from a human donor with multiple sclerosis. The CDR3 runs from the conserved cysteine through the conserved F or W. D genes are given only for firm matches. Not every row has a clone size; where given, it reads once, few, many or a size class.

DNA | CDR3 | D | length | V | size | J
TGTGCCAGCTGGAACCAGGGGATGGGCAATCAGCCCCAGCATTTT | CASWNQGMGNQPQHF | NA | 15 | TRBV27 | NA | TRBJ1-5
TGTGCCAGCAGCTTTCCTTCGGGCGGTCTCTACGAGCAGTACTTC | CASSFPSGGLYEQYF | NA | 15 | TRBV13 | NA | TRBJ2-7
TGTGCCAGCTCTCGAGCTAGCGGCACCTTAACCTACGAGCAGTACTTC | CASSRASGTLTYEQYF | TRBD2 | 16 | TRBV18 | NA | TRBJ2-7
TGTGCCATCACGAGGGACCTAAGGACCTACAATGAGCAGTTCTTC | CAITRDLRTYNEQFF | NA | 15 | TRBV28 | NA | TRBJ2-1
TGCCGACTTGTGGGTGGGCGGGATACGCAGTATTTT | CRLVGGRDTQYF | NA | 12 | TRBV20-1 | NA | TRBJ2-3
TGTGCCAGCAGCCGGGACTTAGCGGGATATCCCAAAAACATTCAGTACTTC | CASSRDLAGYPKNIQYF | TRBD2 | 17 | TRBV3-1 | NA | TRBJ2-4
TGTGCCAGCAGCCCCCTGGGACAGGGGGGAAGTGGCTACACCTTC | CASSPLGQGGSGYTF | TRBD1 | 15 | TRBV7-9 | NA | TRBJ1-2
TGCAGTGCTAGAGAACAGGGGGCCGAAAACATTCAGTACTTC | CSAREQGAENIQYF | TRBD1 | 14 | TRBV20-1 | NA | TRBJ2-4
TGTGCCAGCAGCTTAAATTACCCGGGGTCTCACGACTCAGGGGCCAACGTCCTGACTTTC | CASSLNYPGSHDSGANVLTF | NA | 20 | TRBV7-6 | NA | TRBJ2-6
TGTGCCAGCAGTCCTAGCGGGACGGGAGATACGCAGTATTTT | CASSPSGTGDTQYF | TRBD2 | 14 | TRBV12-3/TRBV12-4 | once | TRBJ2-3
TGCGCCAGCAGCCAATATCAGGGCGACAATCAGCCCCAGCATTTT | CASSQYQGDNQPQHF | NA | 15 | TRBV4-3 | NA | TRBJ1-5
TGCGCCAGCAGCTTCTACCGGGACGGGAGCTCCTACGAGCAGTACTTC | CASSFYRDGSSYEQYF | NA | 16 | TRBV5-1 | NA | TRBJ2-7
TGTGCCAGCAGTTTTCGGGACTCTAGCGGGAGTGGTAATGAGCAGTTCTTC | CASSFRDSSGSGNEQFF | TRBD2 | 17 | TRBV27 | NA | TRBJ2-1
TGTGCCAGCAGCCCCGAAGGTCAGCTATCTCTGGGAGCCAACGTCCTGACTTTC | CASSPEGQLSLGANVLTF | NA | 18 | TRBV7-2 | few | TRBJ2-6
TGTGCCAGCAGTTTAACCGGGCCCGGGGGGCCCGGGGAGCTGTTTTTT | CASSLTGPGGPGELFF | NA | 16 | TRBV6-2/TRBV6-3 | NA | TRBJ2-2
TGTGCCAGCAGCTTTGGAGGGAACGATGAGCAGTTCTTC | CASSFGGNDEQFF | NA | 13 | TRBV7-2 | NA | TRBJ2-1
TGTGCCAGCACGCCGGTCCGGGACAGGGGTTCCGAGCAGTACTTC | CASTPVRDRGSEQYF | TRBD1 | 15 | TRBV6-1 | few | TRBJ2-7
TGTGCCAGCAGCCTAACAGAAATCGCCTACAATGAGCAGTTCTTC | CASSLTEIAYNEQFF | NA | 15 | TRBV6-5 | NA | TRBJ2-1
TGTGCCAGCAGCCCCGGTCCCTATTACGAGCAGTACTTC | CASSPGPYYEQYF | NA | 13 | TRBV7-9 | few | TRBJ2-7
TGTGCCAGCACCGGACTAGCGGGAGAGCAGTACCAAGAGACCCAGTACTTC | CASTGLAGEQYQETQYF | TRBD2 | 17 | TRBV25-1 | NA | TRBJ2-5
TGTGCCAGCAGCCAAGCGACAGGGGGTAGGGGCGAGCAGTACTTC | CASSQATGGRGEQYF | TRBD1 | 15 | TRBV3-1 | NA | TRBJ2-7
TGTGCCAGCAGCTCTGAGACAAGCCGAGGGACAGATACGCAGTATTTT | CASSSETSRGTDTQYF | NA | 16 | TRBV7-8 | NA | TRBJ2-3
TGTGCCAGCAGCCAAGATGGTCCTGTAGGACAGCACTACACCGGGGAGCTGTTTTTT | CASSQDGPVGQHYTGELFF | NA | 19 | TRBV4-2 | NA | TRBJ2-2
TGTGCCAGCAGACCAACAGACGGCACAGATACGCAGTATTTT | CASRPTDGTDTQYF | NA | 14 | TRBV7-9 | few | TRBJ2-3
TGTGCCAGTAGTTCATCGGCAGGGATTTACACCGGGGAGCTGTTTTTT | CASSSSAGIYTGELFF | NA | 16 | TRBV19 | NA | TRBJ2-2
TGTGCCAGCAGCTCCGGGATCTTTCGGACCGCCGGGGAGCTGTTTTTT | CASSSGIFRTAGELFF | NA | 16 | TRBV7-8 | NA | TRBJ2-2
TGCAGTGCTAGAACCCCTCACTTATACAGGGGGGTCACTGAAGCTTTCTTT | CSARTPHLYRGVTEAFF | TRBD1 | 17 | TRBV20-1 | NA | TRBJ1-1
TGTGCCAGCAGCCCAAGGGTCCTAGGCGAGCAGTACTTC | CASSPRVLGEQYF | NA | 13 | TRBV13 | once | TRBJ2-7
TGTGCCAGCAGTTTAGGTACTAGCGGGGCCTACAATGAGCAGTTCTTC | CASSLGTSGAYNEQFF | TRBD2 | 16 | TRBV27 | NA | TRBJ2-1
TGCGCCAGCAGTCAATCGTGGACTAGCAGGGGAGTTGGGGAGACCCAGTACTTC | CASSQSWTSRGVGETQYF | TRBD2 | 18 | TRBV23-1 | once | TRBJ2-5
TGTGCCAGCAGCCCATGGACAGGGGGGGCAGATACGCAGTATTTT | CASSPWTGGADTQYF | TRBD1 | 15 | TRBV11-2 | NA | TRBJ2-3
TGTGCCAGCAGTGCCTCGCCTAGCGGGAGCAATGAGCAGTTCTTC | CASSASPSGSNEQFF | TRBD2 | 15 | TRBV6-5 | NA | TRBJ2-1
TGTGCCAGCAGTTTTGGGGGTACCTCCTACAATGAGCAGTTCTTC | CASSFGGTSYNEQFF | NA | 15 | TRBV12-3/TRBV12-4 | few | TRBJ2-1
TGTGCCAGCAGGGTGACCGGGGAACAGGGCACAGATACGCAGTATTTT | CASRVTGEQGTDTQYF | NA | 16 | TRBV12-3/TRBV12-4 | NA | TRBJ2-3
TGTGCCAGCAGCTTAGACACTGGGGGAGATACGCAGTATTTT | CASSLDTGGDTQYF | NA | 14 | TRBV13 | NA | TRBJ2-3
TGCAGCGTAGCGGATCAAGAGACCCAGTACTTC | CSVADQETQYF | NA | 11 | TRBV29-1 | NA | TRBJ2-5
TGTGCCAGCAGTGATACCCCTAGCGTTGTCTACGAGCAGTACTTC | CASSDTPSVVYEQYF | NA | 15 | TRBV2 | NA | TRBJ2-7
TGTGCCAGCGAAGCTCTTGGAAACACCATATATTTT | CASEALGNTIYF | NA | 12 | TRBV25-1 | NA | TRBJ1-3
TGTGCCAGCAGGACGTCAGGACCCTACGAGCAGTACTTC | CASRTSGPYEQYF | NA | 13 | TRBV27 | NA | TRBJ2-7
TGTGCCAGCAGTTTGGGCAGGGCCGACGAGCAGTACTTC | CASSLGRADEQYF | NA | 13 | TRBV12-3/TRBV12-4 | NA | TRBJ2-7
TGTGCCAGCAGCCCCTGGGGGACTAGCGGGAGTTACGCCTACGAGCAGTACTTC | CASSPWGTSGSYAYEQYF | TRBD2 | 18 | TRBV19 | NA | TRBJ2-7
TGTGCCAGCAGTGGTGACAGGGAATACGAGCAGTACTTC | CASSGDREYEQYF | TRBD1 | 13 | TRBV7-9 | NA | TRBJ2-7
TGTGCCAGCAGCACCGGGGGGGAAAACTATGGCTACACCTTC | CASSTGGENYGYTF | NA | 14 | TRBV13 | NA | TRBJ1-2
TGTGCCAGCAGCTTTTTGGACGGGAGGGCCGGCCAAGGGACCCAGTACTTC | CASSFLDGRAGQGTQYF | TRBD2 | 17 | TRBV7-6 | NA | TRBJ2-5
TGTGCCATCAGTGCATGGGACAGGGTCCAGAACACTGAAGCTTTCTTT | CAISAWDRVQNTEAFF | TRBD1 | 16 | TRBV10-3 | NA | TRBJ1-1
TGTGCCAGCAGCGCCGAGGCGGACCCTTACCTCCTCAATGGCTACACCTTC | CASSAEADPYLLNGYTF | NA | 17 | TRBV7-9 | NA | TRBJ1-2
TGTGCCAGCAGCTTAGTTTTTTCGAGGGATGAAAAACTGTTTTTT | CASSLVFSRDEKLFF | NA | 15 | TRBV11-2 | NA | TRBJ1-4
TGTGCCAGCAGCCACGCCTTAGCGGGAGCAAAATACAATGAGCAGTTCTTC | CASSHALAGAKYNEQFF | TRBD2 | 17 | TRBV3-1 | NA | TRBJ2-1
TGTGCCAGCAGATCGATACAGGGTATCATGAACACTGAAGCTTTCTTT | CASRSIQGIMNTEAFF | NA | 16 | TRBV6-1 | once | TRBJ1-1